The count of the clone carrying this T cell receptor (beta chain) is one. This sample is drawn from a study of blood T cell repertoires in COVID-19. For the study at large: Spain, Italy and the United States supplied samples that represented acute and convalescent COVID-19.

Authors' analysis steps: Reference gene primers were amplified, and this amplification served to estimate nucleated cell counts. The protocol was immunoSEQ multiplex PCR, while the TCRdb copy is restricted to in-frame clones and leaves out a portion. The DNA was the basis for D and trimming; V, J and clone size are from that table. The table records some 170,000 clones, about 90% of them present only once. Germline CDR1 LGHNA, CDR2 YSLEER. The CDR3 is made up of 14 amino acids. V shed 0 bases and J shed 5 bases, with 7 bases lying between them. Sequencing input: PBMCs or T cells enriched from blood (not recorded which). This chain joins TRBV4-3 and TRBJ2-2; D is possibly TRBD2 (5 bases). The TCR sequence derives from a human donor with acute COVID-19. The donor label of this sample is uncertain. CDR3 residues: CASSQDRGTGELFF. The CDR3 DNA follows: TGCGCCAGCAGCCAAGATCGGGGTACCGGGGAGCTGTTTTTT.